Presented here are 9 T cell receptor beta chains from one specimen sequenced in a study of cytomegalovirus exposure and HLA in healthy donors. Primers: 60 Vbeta forward and 13 Jbeta reverse. Sequencing used immunoSEQ multiplex PCR; TCRdb keeps in-frame clones, though not all of them. Of over 200,000 clones listed, about 80% are singletons. The sequenced material came from PBMCs. Receptors were obtained from a woman between 40 and 55 years old in good health and CMV-seronegative.

In this sample, this clone turned up a few times. The V gene is TRBV5-1, the J gene TRBJ2-1; TRBD1 might be the D (5 bases). V was clipped by 0 bases and J by 4 bases, with 14 bases between them. This CDR3 is 16 amino acids long. CDR1 SGHRS and CDR2 YFSETQ come from the germline V gene. CDR3 residues: CASSLGEYGAYNEQFF. Here the CDR3 DNA reads TGCGCCAGCAGCTTGGGAGAGTATGGGGCTTACAATGAGCAGTTCTTC.

This chain connects TRBV2 to TRBJ1-6; perhaps TRBD1 as D (5 bases). V was shortened by 7 bases and J by 7 bases, with 20 bases between the two germline ends. The length of the CDR3 is 16 residues. Germline V gene data show CDR1 as SNHLY and CDR2 as FYNNEI. The CDR3 bases are TGTGCCAGCACCCCGGCCTTTGGGGGGTCAAATTCACCCCTCCACTTT. This encodes CASTPAFGGSNSPLHF.

The CDR3 region has the DNA TGTGCCAGCAGTGGGGTTAGCGCAGCCAAAAACATTCAGTACTTC. Its protein product is CASSGVSAAKNIQYF. The V call is TRBV27, the J call TRBJ2-4; possible D gene TRBD2, 5 bases. V was pared by 5 bases and J by 0 bases, with 11 bases between. The CDR3 spans 15 residues. In germline, CDR1 is MNHEY, CDR2 SMNVEV (reference sequence).

This clone has just a few counts. The J gene is TRBJ1-1, the V gene TRBV4-1, with TRBD1 as a possible D gene (5 bases). Germline CDR1 and CDR2: MGHRA and YSYEKL. This CDR3 region has 15 residues. With 1 base removed from V and 1 base from J, the gap between germline ends came to 10 bases. Written as DNA, the CDR3 is TGCGCCAGCAGCCAAGTATGGGGCGAGAACACTGAAGCTTTCTTT. It codes for CASSQVWGENTEAFF.

The chain uses TRBV6-5 and TRBJ2-5; 8 nucleotides agree with TRBD2. The J segment lost 1 base and the V segment lost 3 bases, leaving 4 bases of the junction unmatched. This CDR3 spans 15 amino acids. From germline, CDR1 is MNHEY and CDR2 SVGAGI. CDR3 DNA: TGTGCCAGCAGTTATTTTAGCGGGACCCAAGAGACCCAGTACTTC. Protein product: CASSYFSGTQETQYF.

The chain couples TRBV19 to TRBJ2-7; 8 bases line up with TRBD1. Trimming took 1 base from V and 5 from J; bases not matched to a gene: 4. The CDR3 runs to 14 residues. Per the germline V gene, CDR1 is LNHDA and CDR2 is SQIVND (reference sequence). The CDR3 sequence: CASSIGPGGNEQYF. CDR3 sequence (DNA): TGTGCCAGTAGTATAGGTCCAGGGGGCAACGAGCAGTACTTC.

The chain is built from TRBV15 and TRBJ1-5, with 8 bases that match TRBD1. Germline values: CDR1 LNHNV, CDR2 YYDKDF (reference sequence). The CDR3 covers 17 residues. With 1 base clipped from V and 6 bases from J, the junction kept 11 bases outside the gene matches. The CDR3 nucleotides are TGTGCCACCAGCAGAGCCGGGACCAGGGGGCTCGGTCAGCCCCAGCATTTT. Translating it yields CATSRAGTRGLGQPQHF.

This chain links TRBV5-4 with TRBJ2-1; TRBD2 is a possible D gene (6 bases). This CDR3 spans 17 amino acids. Looked up from germline, CDR1 is SGHNT and CDR2 is YYREEE (reference sequence). V was pared by 7 bases and J by 8 bases, with 28 bases between. The CDR3: CASRSGRRGSIGDEQFF. The CDR3 DNA reads as TGTGCCAGCCGCTCGGGGAGGCGGGGATCCATAGGGGATGAGCAGTTCTTC.

The rearrangement uses TRBV7-9 and TRBJ1-5; D is ambiguous. CDR3 length: 15 amino acids. V was clipped by 4 bases and J by 2 bases, with 12 bases between them. The germline V gene has CDR1 SEHNR and CDR2 FQNEAQ (reference sequence). In nucleotides, the CDR3 is TGTGCCAGCAGCTCTCCATCTGAGGGCAATCAGCCCCAGCATTTT. Amino acids: CASSSPSEGNQPQHF.